This T cell receptor (beta chain) emerged from a study of CD8 T cells in Susac syndrome. As for this clonotype: Its antigen remains unidentified.

Findings and limits, study-wide: Expansion of clones was not seen in the CD4+ T cell repertoires of Susac syndrome.

Random hexamers were used to reverse transcribe roughly 0.45 to 1 ug of RNA. An immunoSEQ multiplex PCR amplified TCR beta CDR3 over 54 Vbeta and 13 Jbeta. TCRdb re-analysed the immunoSEQ multiplex PCR reads in MiXCR, keeping a single row per CDR3 protein. The data hold about 170,000 distinct CDR3 sequences, with roughly 95% observed a single time. The CDR3 spans 16 residues. The germline gives CDR1 MNHEY, CDR2 SVGEGT. Trimming cost V 2 bases and J 0 bases, with 13 bases left between them. The rearrangement uses TRBV6-2 or TRBV6-3 and TRBJ2-5; the D is unclear. Sequenced: CD4+ T cells from PBMCs. The origin of this receptor is a human donor with Susac syndrome. CDR3 sequence: CASSYGSPSHQETQYF. The CDR3 region has the DNA TGTGCCAGCAGTTACGGCAGCCCCAGCCACCAAGAGACCCAGTACTTC.